This T cell receptor (beta chain) was sequenced in a study of T cell responses to AZD1222 COVID-19 vaccine. Findings of the study overall: The study identified only six AZD1222 recipients as seropositive at baseline. Variant regions that are unmutated are reportedly the target of nearly half of spike-specific TCRs.

Data came from immunoSEQ multiplex PCR; TCRdb stores just in-frame clones and leaves some out. The data show over 50,000 clones, with 81% seen just once and 26% held by the top ten. A remark on this clone: Its specificity is unknown.

The study pooled second doses at about 4 or about 12 weeks. Germline lookup yields CDR1 SGHTA and CDR2 FQGNSA. CDR3 length: 14 amino acids. Trimming took 2 bases from V and 6 from J, leaving 11 bases between them. The chain couples TRBV7-2 to TRBJ2-4; D unclear. The clonotype comes from an adult who received the AZD1222 COVID-19 vaccine. Material: peripheral blood, obtained 28 days after the second AZD1222 dose. CDR3 DNA: TGTGCCAGCAGCTTAAGGTTAGATGGAAACATTCAGTACTTC. It encodes CASSLRLDGNIQYF.